This T cell receptor beta chain was recovered during a study of shared clonotypes between healthy human individuals. Under the authors' procedure: Filtering differed because ImmunoSEQ produced junction-only sequences that carried no quality scores. The assay was immunoSEQ multiplex PCR, and TCRdb's table has in-frame clones only and misses some. V, J and clone size were drawn from that table, and D and trimming were deduced from the DNA. There are about 2.4 million clones in the sample; 80% to 95% occur only once, and roughly 0.39% lies in the top ten. All the donors were Caucasian adults who lived in Nashville, Tennessee. CD4+ cells were split into CD45RA+ naive and CD45RA-negative memory subsets. Study-wide points: Compared with memory subsets, naive subsets generally had larger estimated richness.

With respect to this clone: The antigen is undetermined.

The CDR3 is 15 amino acids. V gave up 1 base and J gave up 5 bases, with 14 bases separating them. Germline CDR1 and CDR2: SGHTA and FQGNSA. The J gene is TRBJ2-5, the V gene TRBV7-2; TRBD1 is a possible D gene (6 bases). Sequencing was done on a sample of naive CD4+ T cells from PBMCs. Subset denoted: CD45RA+ positively selected. The TCR sequence derives from a man aged 18 to 35 in good health. Some clones in this sample may be carry-over from other donors' samples. The DNA of the CDR3 is TGTGCCAGCAGCTTAGGGGGGCTAGTTGGGGAGACCCAGTACTTC. Translating it yields CASSLGGLVGETQYF.